The rows below give T cell receptor beta chains drawn from one sample of a study of blood T cells in healthy people across ages. TCRdb re-analysed the 5' RACE reads in MiXCR, keeping a single row per CDR3 protein. The top ten clones hold over 5% of a sample with over 1,300,000 distinct CDR3 sequences, approximately 59% of them seen once. Sequenced material: blood. The receptor source for this set is a man in his late teens or twenties in good health. Each CDR3 is given without its conserved first and last residue. Fields, in order: V gene, CDR3 protein.

V: TRBV20-1
CDR3: SAGNRAEPYGYT

V: TRBV7-6
CDR3: ASSLQASEQY

V: TRBV10-2
CDR3: ASSDRFIRYEQY

V: TRBV6-1
CDR3: ASSEIRDEKLF

V: TRBV20-1
CDR3: SAFPGVSYEQY

V: TRBV7-2
CDR3: ALGPGGGDTQY

V: TRBV12-5
CDR3: ASALTGTPSPYEQY

V: TRBV7-2
CDR3: ASTFPGPNNSPLH

V: TRBV5-1
CDR3: ASSSLAGTPDNEQF

V: TRBV7-3
CDR3: ASSLTVGPGTQTNTGELF

V: TRBV14
CDR3: ASSLDRDREAF

V: TRBV29-1
CDR3: SVEVGVSYNEQF

V: TRBV5-1
CDR3: ASSLVEREGETQY

V: TRBV12-5
CDR3: ASGLWGPNEQY

V: TRBV27
CDR3: ASSLLGTNGYT

V: TRBV15
CDR3: ATRRDRNTEAF

V: TRBV30
CDR3: AWSWTVRAEAF

V: TRBV3-1
CDR3: ASSQSPNEQY

V: TRBV10-1
CDR3: ASSEEVDTQY

V: TRBV6-6
CDR3: ASHGRLNSYEQY

V: TRBV4-1
CDR3: ASSQLPGTSGADTQY

V: TRBV20-1
CDR3: SARPRDRVYEQY

V: TRBV4-3
CDR3: ASSQGPLGETQY